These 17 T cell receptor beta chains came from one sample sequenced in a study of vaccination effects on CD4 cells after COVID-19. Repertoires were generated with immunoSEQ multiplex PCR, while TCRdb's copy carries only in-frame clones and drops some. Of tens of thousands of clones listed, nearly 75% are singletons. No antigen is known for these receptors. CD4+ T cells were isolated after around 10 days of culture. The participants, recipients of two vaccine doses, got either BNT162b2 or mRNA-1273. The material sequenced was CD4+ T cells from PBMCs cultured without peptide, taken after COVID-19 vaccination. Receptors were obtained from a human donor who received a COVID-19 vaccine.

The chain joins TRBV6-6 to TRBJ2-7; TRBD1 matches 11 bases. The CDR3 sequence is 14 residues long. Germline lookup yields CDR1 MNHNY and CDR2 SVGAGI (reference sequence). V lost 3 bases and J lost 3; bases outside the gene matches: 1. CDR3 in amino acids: CASSYGTGGYEQYV. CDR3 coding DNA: TGTGCCAGCAGTTATGGGACAGGGGGCTACGAGCAGTACGTC.

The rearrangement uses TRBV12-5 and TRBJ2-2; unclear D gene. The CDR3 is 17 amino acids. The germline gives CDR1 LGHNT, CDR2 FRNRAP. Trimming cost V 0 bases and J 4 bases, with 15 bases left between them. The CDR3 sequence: CASGLVMAVVGTGELFF. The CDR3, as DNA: TGTGCTAGTGGTTTGGTTATGGCAGTAGTTGGCACCGGGGAGCTGTTTTTT.

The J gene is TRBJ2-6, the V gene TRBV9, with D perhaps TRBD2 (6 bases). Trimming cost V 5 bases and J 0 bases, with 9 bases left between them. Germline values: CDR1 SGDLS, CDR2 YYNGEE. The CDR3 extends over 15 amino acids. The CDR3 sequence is CASREGNSGANVLTF. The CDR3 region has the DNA TGTGCCAGCAGGGAGGGGAACTCTGGGGCCAACGTCCTGACTTTC. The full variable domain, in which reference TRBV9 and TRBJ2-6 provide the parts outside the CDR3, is DSGVTQTPKHLITATGQRVTLRCSPRSGDLSVYWYQQSLDQGLQFLIQYYNGEERAKGNILERFSAQQFPDLHSELNLSSLELGDSALYFCASREGNSGANVLTFGAGSRLTVL.

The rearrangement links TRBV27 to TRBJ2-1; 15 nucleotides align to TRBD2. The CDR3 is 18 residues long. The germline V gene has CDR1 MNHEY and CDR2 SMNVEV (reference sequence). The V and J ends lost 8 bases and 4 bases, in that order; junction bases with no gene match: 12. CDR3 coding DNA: TGTGCCAGCGGCACTGCTCGGACTAGCGGGGGGGTATACAATGAGCAGTTCTTC. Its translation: CASGTARTSGGVYNEQFF.

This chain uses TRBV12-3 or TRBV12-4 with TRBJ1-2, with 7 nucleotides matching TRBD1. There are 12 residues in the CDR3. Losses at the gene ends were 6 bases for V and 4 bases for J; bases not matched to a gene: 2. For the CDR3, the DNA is TGTGCCAGCAGGAGACAGGGCTATGGCTACACCTTC. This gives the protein CASRRQGYGYTF.

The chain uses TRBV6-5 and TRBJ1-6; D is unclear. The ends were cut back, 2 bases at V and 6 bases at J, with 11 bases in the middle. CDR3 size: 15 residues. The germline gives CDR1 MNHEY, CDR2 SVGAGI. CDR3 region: CASSYDRISNSPLHF. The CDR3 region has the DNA TGTGCCAGCAGTTACGACCGGATCAGTAATTCACCCCTCCACTTT.

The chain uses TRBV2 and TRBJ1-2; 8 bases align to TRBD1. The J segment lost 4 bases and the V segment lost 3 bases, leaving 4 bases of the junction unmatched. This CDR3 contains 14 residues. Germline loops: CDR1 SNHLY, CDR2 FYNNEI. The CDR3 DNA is TGTGCCAGCAGTGAGGGACAGGTCCCCTATGGCTACACCTTC. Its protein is CASSEGQVPYGYTF.

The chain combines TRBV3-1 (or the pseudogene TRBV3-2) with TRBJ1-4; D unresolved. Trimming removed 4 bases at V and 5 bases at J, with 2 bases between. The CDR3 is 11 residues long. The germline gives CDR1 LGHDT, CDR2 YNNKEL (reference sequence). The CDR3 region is CASSLNEKLFF. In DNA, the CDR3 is TGTGCCAGCAGCCTAAATGAAAAACTGTTTTTT.

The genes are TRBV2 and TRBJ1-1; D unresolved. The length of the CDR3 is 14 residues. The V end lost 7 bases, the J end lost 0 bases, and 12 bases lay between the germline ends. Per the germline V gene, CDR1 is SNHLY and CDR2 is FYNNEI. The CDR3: CASNKGFMNTEAFF. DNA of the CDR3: TGTGCCAGCAATAAGGGATTCATGAACACTGAAGCTTTCTTT.

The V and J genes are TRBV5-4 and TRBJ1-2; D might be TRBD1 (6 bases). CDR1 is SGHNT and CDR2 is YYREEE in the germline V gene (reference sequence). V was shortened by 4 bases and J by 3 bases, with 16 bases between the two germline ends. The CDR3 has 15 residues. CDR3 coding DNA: TGTGCCAGCAGCCGAGGGGGAGCAGAATACTATGGCTACACCTTC. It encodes CASSRGGAEYYGYTF.

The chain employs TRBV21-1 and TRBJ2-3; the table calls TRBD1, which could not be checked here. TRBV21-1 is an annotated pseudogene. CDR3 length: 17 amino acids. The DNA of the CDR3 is TGTGCCAGCAGCGCCTCCGGGACAGGGGTTTTCACAGATACGCAGTATTTT. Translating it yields CASSASGTGVFTDTQYF.

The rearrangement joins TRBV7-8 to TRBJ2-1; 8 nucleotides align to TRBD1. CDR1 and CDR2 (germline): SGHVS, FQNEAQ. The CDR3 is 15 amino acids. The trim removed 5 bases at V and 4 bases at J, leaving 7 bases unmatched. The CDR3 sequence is CASSQTGTGYNEQFF. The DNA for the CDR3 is TGTGCCAGCAGCCAGACCGGGACAGGATACAATGAGCAGTTCTTC. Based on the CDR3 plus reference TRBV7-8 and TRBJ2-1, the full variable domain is GAGVSQSPRYKVAKRGQDVALRCDPISGHVSLFWYQQALGQGPEFLTYFQNEAQLDKSGLPSDRFFAERPEGSVSTLKIQRTQQEDSAVYLCASSQTGTGYNEQFFGPGTRLTVL.

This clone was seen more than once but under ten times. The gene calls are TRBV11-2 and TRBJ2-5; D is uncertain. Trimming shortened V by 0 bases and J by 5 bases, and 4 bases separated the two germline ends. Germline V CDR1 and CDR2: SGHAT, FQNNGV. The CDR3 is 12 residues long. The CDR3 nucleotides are TGTGCCAGCAGCTTAGACTGGGAGACCCAGTACTTC. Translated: CASSLDWETQYF.

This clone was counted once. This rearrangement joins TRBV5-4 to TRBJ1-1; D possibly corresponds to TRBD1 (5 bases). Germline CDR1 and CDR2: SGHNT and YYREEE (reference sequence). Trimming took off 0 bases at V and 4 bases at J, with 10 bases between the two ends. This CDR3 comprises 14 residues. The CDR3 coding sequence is TGTGCCAGCAGCTTGGTCTGGGACGGCACTGAAGCTTTCTTT. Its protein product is CASSLVWDGTEAFF.

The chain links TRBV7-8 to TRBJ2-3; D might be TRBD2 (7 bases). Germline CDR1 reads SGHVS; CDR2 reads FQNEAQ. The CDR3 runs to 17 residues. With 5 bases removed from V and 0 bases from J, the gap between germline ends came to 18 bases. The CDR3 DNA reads TGTGCCAGCAGCCTTCAGGTTGGGGGGGCTAGCACAGATACGCAGTATTTT. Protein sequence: CASSLQVGGASTDTQYF.

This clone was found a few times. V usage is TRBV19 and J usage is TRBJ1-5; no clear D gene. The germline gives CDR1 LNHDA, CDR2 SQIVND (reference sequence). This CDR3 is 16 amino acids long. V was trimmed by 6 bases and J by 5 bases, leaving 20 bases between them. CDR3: CASSLGGQRTYQPQHF. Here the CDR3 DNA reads TGTGCCAGTAGCCTGGGAGGCCAGCGAACCTATCAGCCCCAGCATTTT.

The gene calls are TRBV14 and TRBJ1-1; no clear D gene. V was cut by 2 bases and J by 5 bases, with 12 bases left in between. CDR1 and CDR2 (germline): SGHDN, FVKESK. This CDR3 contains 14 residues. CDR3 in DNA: TGTGCCAGCAGCCAACGGACTATGACGACTGAAGCTTTCTTT. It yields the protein CASSQRTMTTEAFF.